At least ten counts were recorded for the clone carrying this T cell receptor (beta chain). Its antigen is undetermined. The data are from a study of T cells in Graves' hyperthyroidism and ophthalmopathy. The patients, who ranged from 18 to 65 in age, presented with newly diagnosed hyperthyroidism lasting under 2 months. The study based diagnoses on clinical symptoms, serum thyroxine and TRAb, thyroid ultrasound and orbital computed tomography. Amplification of TCR beta CDR3 regions was performed using RNA transcripts as template. Researchers ran a first-round RT-PCR on the TCR CDR3 using the HTBI primer set. TCRdb re-called the multiplex PCR reads with MiXCR, one entry per CDR3 protein. This table has approximately 610,000 distinct CDR3 sequences, approximately 16% appearing once. J gave up 2 bases and V 1 base, and 2 bases lay outside the gene matches. The CDR3 length is 14 residues. The germline CDR1 and CDR2 sequences are DFQATT and SNEGSKA (reference sequence).

Study results and caveats: From stable hyperthyroidism, ophthalmopathy was set apart by a 13 V-J model. Progression to ophthalmopathy was predicted a median of roughly 6.6 months early.

This receptor was taken from a woman aged 18 to 35 with Graves' hyperthyroidism. The sequenced material came from blood. This chain uses TRBV20-1 with TRBJ2-7; 10 positions agree with TRBD1. The CDR3 loop reads CSARGGTGAYEQYF. Written as DNA, the CDR3 is TGCAGTGCTAGAGGTGGGACAGGGGCCTACGAGCAGTACTTC.